The entry that follows covers one TCR beta chain sequence. The PCR employed 60 Vbeta primers together with 13 Jbeta primers. The assay was immunoSEQ multiplex PCR, and TCRdb's table has in-frame clones only and misses some. This sample has approximately 150,000 clones; more than 80% occur once, and the top ten carry roughly 5%. The source of the sample is a study of cytomegalovirus exposure and HLA in healthy donors. Germline V lookup: CDR1 SGHDN, CDR2 FVKESK. V lost 2 bases and J lost 0, with 6 bases in between. The CDR3 totals 14 residues. The sample was PBMCs. This clonotype originated in a man in his late teens or twenties in good health and CMV-seronegative. The V gene is TRBV14, the J gene TRBJ2-3; D is uncertain. CDR3 loop: CASSQSRSTDTQYF. CDR3 sequence (DNA): TGTGCCAGCAGCCAATCCAGGAGCACAGATACGCAGTATTTT.